What follows is one TCR beta chain and its context. Its antigen is not identified. Per the germline V gene, CDR1 is GTSNPN and CDR2 is SVGIG (reference sequence). This CDR3 has 12 residues. After removal of 1 base from V and 11 bases from J, the junction contained 4 bases not matched to a gene. Time point noted: week 47, end of study. Each dose of the vaccine consisted of 300 ug of mutant IDH1 20-mer peptide, with topical imiquimod. New WHO grade 3 or 4 astrocytomas that were IDH1-mutant and ATRX-lost occurred in the donors. The source of the sample is a study of a mutant IDH1 vaccine in newly diagnosed glioma. About the study: Previous care, which was radiotherapy, temozolomide, or both, most often involved both. Visit V13 took place at week 47, and visit V12 happened at week 35.

TCRdb's copy holds only in-frame clones and misses some; the assay was immunoSEQ multiplex PCR. This table has 50,000 to 65,000 clones, roughly four fifths appearing once. J is TRBJ1-1 and V is TRBV30, with 10 positions matching TRBD1. The receptor was isolated from a woman aged 45 to 65 with glioma. The input for sequencing was PBMCs, taken from a glioma patient whose treatment included an IDH1 peptide vaccine. CDR3 sequence reads: CAWSAGQGTAFF. Here the CDR3 DNA reads TGTGCCTGGAGTGCGGGACAGGGGACCGCTTTCTTT.